The 22 T cell receptor beta chains given below trace back to one sample, sequenced in a study of patients and donors after allogeneic stem cell transplantation. MiXCR, run by TCRdb on the RT-PCR reads, gives a single entry per CDR3 protein. The sample includes approximately 430,000 distinct CDR3 sequences, roughly 17% of them seen just once. The source material was blood, either unsorted or a sorted T cell fraction (not recorded which). The source is a human donor who was either an allogeneic HSCT recipient or a stem cell or donor lymphocyte infusion donor (not recorded which). It is not recorded whose cells these are; they may come from a transplant donor.

A few counts support this clonotype. V and J are TRBV9 and TRBJ2-3; perhaps TRBD1 as D (5 bases). The CDR3 consists of 14 residues. From germline, CDR1 is SGDLS and CDR2 YYNGEE. Trimming took off 1 base at V and 0 bases at J, with 6 bases between the two ends. The CDR3 DNA reads as TGTGCCAGCAGCGTACAGGGTAGCACAGATACGCAGTATTTT. Protein sequence: CASSVQGSTDTQYF.

V gene TRBV4-1 combines with J gene TRBJ1-4, with TRBD1 matching 7 bases. The germline V gene has CDR1 MGHRA and CDR2 YSYEKL. The CDR3 spans 15 residues. Unmatched junction bases numbered 4, after V lost 0 bases and J lost 6 bases. CDR3: CASSQDGRGHEKLFF. The DNA for the CDR3 is TGCGCCAGCAGCCAAGACGGTAGGGGGCATGAAAAACTGTTTTTT.

The chain joins TRBV7-9 to TRBJ2-1; 9 bases agree with TRBD1. V was pared by 1 base and J by 6 bases, with 4 bases of the junction left unmatched. Per germline, CDR1 SEHNR and CDR2 FQNEAQ (reference sequence). The CDR3 is made up of 15 amino acids. CDR3 loop: CASSLVDRGSNEQFF. In nucleotides, the CDR3 is TGTGCCAGCAGCTTAGTGGACAGGGGTTCCAATGAGCAGTTCTTC.

V and J are TRBV6-1 and TRBJ2-7; TRBD1 or TRBD2 may be the D gene (7 bases each). Germline V gene lookup returns CDR1 MNHNS and CDR2 SASEGT. The V and J ends lost 6 bases and 5 bases respectively, with 14 bases between them. This CDR3 has 13 amino acids. The CDR3 coding sequence is TGTGCCAGCAGGGGAGGGGGCAGGGACGAGCAGTACTTC. This encodes CASRGGGRDEQYF.

This clonotype came up many times. The rearrangement joins TRBV14 to TRBJ1-1, with a weak D call TRBD1 (5 bases). V dropped 5 bases and J dropped 0 bases, with 13 bases sitting between them. CDR3 length: 15 amino acids. Germline loops: CDR1 SGHDN, CDR2 FVKESK. CDR3 region: CASSTRTPMNTEAFF. The CDR3 nucleotides are TGTGCCAGCAGCACCCGGACACCTATGAACACTGAAGCTTTCTTT.

The chain joins TRBV20-1 to TRBJ2-5, with D possibly matching TRBD1 (7 bases). This CDR3 has 13 residues. Trimming removed 4 bases from V and 3 bases from J, with 12 bases in between. Germline V lookup: CDR1 DFQATT, CDR2 SNEGSKA (reference sequence). The CDR3 nucleotides are TGCAGTGCTACGGGGGACAGCGAAGAGACCCAGTACTTC. Amino acid sequence: CSATGDSEETQYF.

This clonotype appeared many times. The rearrangement joins TRBV4-1 to TRBJ1-4; possible D gene TRBD1, 5 bases. Trimming removed 1 base at V and 5 bases at J, with 11 bases between. Germline V gene data show CDR1 as MGHRA and CDR2 as YSYEKL. This CDR3 has 15 residues. This chain's CDR3 is CASSQVGRSNEKLFF. Here the CDR3 DNA reads TGCGCCAGCAGCCAAGTGGGACGGAGCAATGAAAAACTGTTTTTT.

The rearrangement uses TRBV11-2 and TRBJ1-1; D is ambiguous. This CDR3 is built from 12 residues. Trimming cost V 3 bases and J 8 bases, with 10 bases left between them. Germline values: CDR1 SGHAT, CDR2 FQNNGV. The CDR3 nucleotides are TGTGCCAGCAGCTTTTCGTACCCGGAAGCTTTCTTT. It codes for CASSFSYPEAFF.

This clonotype appeared a few times. The chain links TRBV10-3 to TRBJ2-1; D uncertain. V shed 0 bases and J shed 0 bases, with 12 bases lying between them. The length of the CDR3 is 17 residues. The germline V gene encodes CDR1 ENHRY and CDR2 SYGVKD. Here the CDR3 DNA reads TGTGCCATCAGTGAGTCTAGTCTCGTAAGCTCCTACAATGAGCAGTTCTTC. It encodes CAISESSLVSSYNEQFF.

This clonotype showed up just a few times. This sequence joins TRBV12-3 or TRBV12-4 and TRBJ1-2, with 12 bases matching TRBD1. The trim removed 5 bases at V and 4 bases at J, leaving 11 bases unmatched. The CDR3 runs 17 residues. The CDR3 region has the DNA TGTGCCAGCAGTCCCCCCGGGACAGGGGGCCGGGGCTATGGCTACACCTTC. It translates to CASSPPGTGGRGYGYTF.

The genes are TRBV18 and TRBJ1-5; weak D call: TRBD1 (6 bases). The V end lost 5 bases, the J end lost 6 bases, and 17 bases lay between the germline ends. This CDR3 comprises 15 residues. Germline values: CDR1 KGHSH, CDR2 LQKENI. CDR3 amino acids: CASSSEQGQGQPQHF. The CDR3 DNA reads TGTGCCAGCTCATCGGAACAGGGCCAGGGTCAGCCCCAGCATTTT.

The chain combines TRBV5-1 with TRBJ1-2; D is undetermined. This CDR3 spans 16 amino acids. With 2 bases removed from V and 6 bases from J, the gap between germline ends came to 20 bases. Germline V lookup: CDR1 SGHRS, CDR2 YFSETQ. Written as DNA, the CDR3 is TGCGCCAGCAGCTTCTACCGCCTAAATAATCCGCATGGCTACACCTTC. Residues: CASSFYRLNNPHGYTF.

The chain employs TRBV10-3 and TRBJ1-2; 7 positions agree with TRBD1. The CDR3 has 13 residues. Looked up from germline, CDR1 is ENHRY and CDR2 is SYGVKD. Germline trimming cut 7 bases from V and 7 bases from J; bases unmatched to any gene: 9. The CDR3 nucleotides read TGTGCCATCACCGGACAGGAGCTCGGTGGCTACACCTTC. It translates to CAITGQELGGYTF.

CDR3 sequence (DNA): TGTGCCAGCAGCTTAGATATGGCGGGTGCAGCTTTCTTT. As protein: CASSLDMAGAAFF. This rearrangement joins TRBV11-3 to TRBJ1-1; D unresolved. The CDR3 has 13 amino acids. Germline V CDR1 and CDR2: SGHNT, YENEEA. V was trimmed by 0 bases and J by 10 bases, leaving 12 bases between them.

This clonotype came up a few times. The CDR3 reads CSASQGSSYNSPLHF. The CDR3 bases are TGCAGTGCTAGCCAAGGGAGCTCCTATAATTCACCCCTCCACTTT. The J gene is TRBJ1-6, the V gene TRBV20-1; no reliable D call. This CDR3 contains 15 residues. V lost 3 bases, J lost 0 bases, and 9 bases lay in between. CDR1 is DFQATT and CDR2 is SNEGSKA in the germline V gene (reference sequence).

This clonotype was detected ten times or more. The chain recombines TRBV29-1 with TRBJ1-1; D gene unclear. CDR3 length: 12 residues. CDR1 is SQVTM, CDR2 ANQGSEA, per germline. The ends were cut back, 5 bases at V and 3 bases at J, with 10 bases in the middle. For the CDR3, the DNA is TGCAGCGTTCGGATGTGGGACACTGAAGCTTTCTTT. Translation: CSVRMWDTEAFF. The full variable domain, completed using reference TRBV29-1 and TRBJ1-1, is SAVISQKPSRDICQRGTSLTIQCQVDSQVTMMFWYRQQPGQSLTLIATANQGSEATYESGFVIDKFPISRPNLTFSTLTVSNMSPEDSSIYLCSVRMWDTEAFFGQGTRLTVV.

This chain connects TRBV7-3 to TRBJ2-1, with no clear D. Germline V gene sequence: CDR1 SGHTA, CDR2 FQGTGA. The CDR3 has 15 residues. The germline V and J ends were trimmed by 0 bases and 1 base, with 7 bases remaining between them. This chain's CDR3 is CASSLTERSYNEQFF. In DNA form, the CDR3 reads TGTGCCAGCAGCTTAACGGAGCGATCCTACAATGAGCAGTTCTTC.

V is TRBV20-1 and J is TRBJ1-5; 7 bases are a match to TRBD1. Germline values: CDR1 DFQATT, CDR2 SNEGSKA (reference sequence). The CDR3 contains 13 residues. V lost 5 bases, J lost 1 base, and 2 bases stayed unmatched. The CDR3 DNA sequence: TGCAGTGCTGCACAGGGGAGCAATCAGCCCCAGCATTTT. Encoded protein: CSAAQGSNQPQHF.

With regard to this clonotype: A junction boundary mismatches the germline segment, possibly from a read error. V and J are TRBV9 and TRBJ2-2; TRBD2 matches at 8 bases. Germline V gene lookup returns CDR1 SGDLS and CDR2 YYNGEE. This CDR3 contains 11 residues. The CDR3 DNA reads as TGTGCCAGCAGCGCTAGCGGGCAGCTGTTTTTT. Translation: CASSASGQLFF.

This clonotype was recorded a few times. The chain couples TRBV20-1 to TRBJ1-2; 10 nucleotides agree with TRBD1. The CDR3 contains 14 residues. Per the germline V gene, CDR1 is DFQATT and CDR2 is SNEGSKA (reference sequence). V was pared by 7 bases and J by 1 base, with 6 bases of the junction left unmatched. In nucleotides, the CDR3 is TGCAGTGTTCCTGGACAGGGGGTTAACTATGGCTACACCTTC. Protein product: CSVPGQGVNYGYTF.

This rearrangement joins TRBV7-6 to TRBJ2-3, with 7 bases fitting TRBD2. The CDR3 runs 14 residues. CDR1 is SGHVS and CDR2 is FNYEAQ in the germline V gene. Germline trimming cut 7 bases from V and 1 base from J; bases unmatched to any gene: 5. The CDR3 loop reads CASKGGQRTDTQYF. The CDR3 DNA reads TGTGCCAGCAAGGGAGGGCAGCGCACAGATACGCAGTATTTT.

This clonotype was recorded a few times. The rearrangement joins TRBV18 to TRBJ1-1, with 10 positions matching TRBD1. The J segment lost 1 base and the V segment lost 6 bases, leaving 5 bases of the junction unmatched. Germline-derived CDR1 and CDR2 are KGHSH and LQKENI. This CDR3 has 15 amino acids. CDR3 nucleotide sequence: TGTGCCAGCTCCCCGGGACAGGGGCCGAACACTGAAGCTTTCTTT. Amino acids: CASSPGQGPNTEAFF. The full variable domain, with the rest looked up from reference TRBV18 and TRBJ1-1, is NAGVMQNPRHLVRRRGQEARLRCSPMKGHSHVYWYRQLPEEGLKFMVYLQKENIIDESGMPKERFSAEFPKEGPSILRIQQVVRGDSAAYFCASSPGQGPNTEAFFGQGTRLTVV.